A selection of T cell receptor beta chains follows, all from one sample in a study of blood T cells in healthy people across ages. TCRdb itself ran the 5' RACE reads through MiXCR, one entry per CDR3 protein. The sample contains about a million distinct CDR3 sequences, 51% of which appear only once. Sequenced material: blood. The origin of the receptors is a woman aged 60-75 years in good health. Each CDR3 is given with its conserved first and last residue. The order of the fields is V gene, D gene, J gene, clone size, CDR3 length, CDR3 protein, CDR3 DNA. D genes are given only for firm matches. The size entry is marked missing in some rows and otherwise reads once, few, many or a size class.

v_gene: TRBV3-1
d_gene: -
j_gene: TRBJ1-6
abundance: few
len: 13
CDR3aa: CASSRTKYSPLHF
CDR3nt: TGTGCCAGCAGCCGGACAAAGTATTCACCCCTCCACTTT

v_gene: TRBV6-5
d_gene: TRBD1
j_gene: TRBJ2-7
abundance: -
len: 15
CDR3aa: CASSKSGTVPYEQYF
CDR3nt: TGTGCCAGCAGTAAATCCGGGACAGTTCCCTACGAGCAGTACTTC

v_gene: TRBV3-1
d_gene: TRBD2
j_gene: TRBJ2-5
abundance: -
len: 12
CDR3aa: CATSGIGETQYF
CDR3nt: TGTGCCACTAGCGGGATCGGTGAGACCCAGTACTTC

v_gene: TRBV7-8
d_gene: -
j_gene: TRBJ1-2
abundance: -
len: 12
CDR3aa: CASSLGEHGYTF
CDR3nt: TGTGCCAGCAGCTTAGGGGAGCATGGCTACACCTTC

v_gene: TRBV20-1
d_gene: TRBD2
j_gene: TRBJ2-3
abundance: -
len: 14
CDR3aa: CSARDPSGPDTQYF
CDR3nt: TGCAGTGCTAGAGATCCTAGCGGACCCGATACGCAGTATTTT

v_gene: TRBV4-2
d_gene: -
j_gene: TRBJ2-1
abundance: -
len: 16
CDR3aa: CASSQELFAVSREQFF
CDR3nt: TGTGCCAGCAGCCAAGAACTCTTCGCGGTGAGCAGGGAGCAGTTCTTC

v_gene: TRBV20-1
d_gene: TRBD1
j_gene: TRBJ2-5
abundance: many
len: 12
CDR3aa: CSAGRTGETQYF
CDR3nt: TGCAGCGCGGGGAGGACAGGGGAGACCCAGTACTTC

v_gene: TRBV5-1
d_gene: -
j_gene: TRBJ2-1
abundance: few
len: 17
CDR3aa: CASSPIGVARAYNEQFF
CDR3nt: TGCGCCAGCAGTCCAATTGGAGTGGCGAGAGCTTACAATGAGCAGTTCTTC

v_gene: TRBV5-5
d_gene: -
j_gene: TRBJ2-5
abundance: -
len: 14
CDR3aa: CASSDGTGIEAQYF
CDR3nt: TGTGCCAGCAGCGACGGGACGGGCATAGAGGCCCAGTACTTC

v_gene: TRBV6-1
d_gene: -
j_gene: TRBJ2-7
abundance: few
len: 13
CDR3aa: CASSEGQTYEQYF
CDR3nt: TGTGCCAGCAGTGAAGGACAGACCTACGAGCAGTACTTC

v_gene: TRBV6-2/TRBV6-3
d_gene: -
j_gene: TRBJ2-7
abundance: -
len: 16
CDR3aa: CASSYGVNRAYNEQYF
CDR3nt: TGTGCCAGCAGTTACGGAGTTAACCGAGCCTACAATGAGCAGTACTTC

v_gene: TRBV24-1
d_gene: -
j_gene: TRBJ2-3
abundance: few
len: 15
CDR3aa: CATSDQARFPDTQYF
CDR3nt: TGTGCCACCAGTGATCAAGCGAGGTTCCCAGATACGCAGTATTTT

v_gene: TRBV4-1
d_gene: -
j_gene: TRBJ1-4
abundance: few
len: 18
CDR3aa: CASSQASGANPANEKLFF
CDR3nt: TGCGCCAGCAGCCAAGCTTCGGGCGCCAACCCGGCTAATGAAAAACTGTTTTTT

v_gene: TRBV12-3/TRBV12-4
d_gene: -
j_gene: TRBJ2-1
abundance: -
len: 12
CDR3aa: CASSGRINEQFF
CDR3nt: TGTGCCAGCAGTGGGAGGATCAATGAGCAGTTCTTC

v_gene: TRBV29-1
d_gene: -
j_gene: TRBJ2-3
abundance: -
len: 12
CDR3aa: CSVPIGAIPRYF
CDR3nt: TGCAGCGTCCCTATTGGGGCTATCCCGCGGTATTTT

v_gene: TRBV20-1
d_gene: -
j_gene: TRBJ2-7
abundance: -
len: 14
CDR3aa: CSARDELGLYEQYF
CDR3nt: TGCAGTGCTAGAGATGAACTTGGGCTGTACGAGCAGTACTTC

v_gene: TRBV16
d_gene: TRBD1
j_gene: TRBJ1-2
abundance: -
len: 11
CDR3aa: CASGPTGENTF
CDR3nt: TGTGCCAGCGGCCCGACAGGGGAGAACACCTTC

v_gene: TRBV19
d_gene: TRBD1
j_gene: TRBJ2-7
abundance: few
len: 14
CDR3aa: CASSMDRGLYEQYF
CDR3nt: TGTGCCAGTAGTATGGACAGGGGGCTCTACGAGCAGTACTTC

v_gene: TRBV27
d_gene: -
j_gene: TRBJ1-2
abundance: -
len: 15
CDR3aa: CASSFWASRSYGYTF
CDR3nt: TGTGCCAGCAGTTTTTGGGCAAGTCGCTCCTATGGCTACACCTTC

v_gene: TRBV29-1
d_gene: -
j_gene: TRBJ2-3
abundance: few
len: 13
CDR3aa: CSLTQGFTDTQYF
CDR3nt: TGCAGCCTCACCCAGGGGTTTACAGATACGCAGTATTTT

v_gene: TRBV20-1
d_gene: TRBD2
j_gene: TRBJ2-1
abundance: -
len: 15
CDR3aa: CSARSSGHSYNEQFF
CDR3nt: TGCAGTGCTAGATCTAGCGGGCACTCATACAATGAGCAGTTCTTC

v_gene: TRBV29-1
d_gene: -
j_gene: TRBJ2-7
abundance: -
len: 17
CDR3aa: CSVGYSGGVITSYEQYF
CDR3nt: TGCAGCGTTGGATATTCCGGGGGAGTGATTACGTCCTACGAGCAGTACTTC

v_gene: TRBV27
d_gene: -
j_gene: TRBJ2-3
abundance: many
len: 12
CDR3aa: CASRVMGDTQYF
CDR3nt: TGTGCCAGCAGAGTCATGGGAGATACGCAGTATTTT

v_gene: TRBV7-2
d_gene: TRBD2
j_gene: TRBJ2-3
abundance: -
len: 16
CDR3aa: CASSPKSGVGTDTQYF
CDR3nt: TGTGCCAGCAGCCCTAAGAGCGGGGTGGGAACAGATACGCAGTATTTT

v_gene: TRBV4-1
d_gene: -
j_gene: TRBJ2-1
abundance: once
len: 16
CDR3aa: CASSQDEGFVLYEQFF
CDR3nt: TGCGCCAGCAGCCAAGACGAGGGGTTTGTTCTCTACGAGCAGTTCTTC

v_gene: TRBV27
d_gene: -
j_gene: TRBJ1-5
abundance: -
len: 14
CDR3aa: CASERGGSNQPQHF
CDR3nt: TGTGCCTCGGAGCGAGGGGGGAGCAATCAGCCCCAGCATTTT

v_gene: TRBV7-2
d_gene: -
j_gene: TRBJ2-1
abundance: -
len: 13
CDR3aa: CASSFTSWSEQFF
CDR3nt: TGTGCCAGCAGCTTCACATCCTGGAGTGAGCAGTTCTTC

v_gene: TRBV5-1
d_gene: TRBD1
j_gene: TRBJ1-6
abundance: -
len: 14
CDR3aa: CASTIGQADSPLHF
CDR3nt: TGCGCCAGCACCATAGGACAGGCTGATTCACCCCTCCACTTT

v_gene: TRBV6-2/TRBV6-3
d_gene: TRBD2
j_gene: TRBJ2-5
abundance: -
len: 13
CDR3aa: CASNRETAGEQYF
CDR3nt: TGTGCCAGCAATAGGGAAACCGCGGGGGAGCAGTACTTC

v_gene: TRBV20-1
d_gene: -
j_gene: TRBJ1-5
abundance: -
len: 15
CDR3aa: CSARLTGTINQPQHF
CDR3nt: TGCAGTGCTAGACTTACCGGGACAATCAATCAGCCCCAGCATTTT

v_gene: TRBV12-3/TRBV12-4
d_gene: -
j_gene: TRBJ2-1
abundance: -
len: 13
CDR3aa: CASSVLEVTEQFF
CDR3nt: TGTGCCAGCAGTGTCCTTGAGGTAACCGAGCAGTTCTTC

v_gene: TRBV12-5
d_gene: TRBD1
j_gene: TRBJ2-7
abundance: -
len: 14
CDR3aa: CASGLGTGGHEQYF
CDR3nt: TGTGCTAGTGGTTTGGGGACAGGGGGCCACGAGCAGTACTTC

v_gene: TRBV7-6
d_gene: -
j_gene: TRBJ2-1
abundance: -
len: 13
CDR3aa: CASSLTDSYEQFF
CDR3nt: TGTGCCAGCAGCTTAACCGACAGCTATGAGCAGTTCTTC

v_gene: TRBV7-9
d_gene: TRBD2
j_gene: TRBJ2-5
abundance: -
len: 13
CDR3aa: CASSGLATGEQYF
CDR3nt: TGTGCCAGCTCAGGACTAGCGACGGGGGAGCAGTACTTC

v_gene: TRBV6-1
d_gene: -
j_gene: TRBJ1-4
abundance: -
len: 13
CDR3aa: CASREAGDEKLFF
CDR3nt: TGTGCCAGCAGGGAGGCAGGGGACGAAAAACTGTTTTTT

v_gene: TRBV4-3
d_gene: TRBD2
j_gene: TRBJ2-3
abundance: few
len: 16
CDR3aa: CASSQDTTSGIYTQYF
CDR3nt: TGCGCCAGCAGCCAAGATACGACTAGCGGAATTTATACGCAGTATTTT

v_gene: TRBV7-9
d_gene: TRBD1
j_gene: TRBJ2-1
abundance: -
len: 15
CDR3aa: CASSLEGQGNHEQFF
CDR3nt: TGTGCCAGCAGCTTAGAGGGACAGGGAAATCATGAGCAGTTCTTC

v_gene: TRBV3-1
d_gene: -
j_gene: TRBJ2-7
abundance: once
len: 15
CDR3aa: CASSQRDKASYEQYF
CDR3nt: TGTGCCAGCAGCCAAAGGGACAAGGCCTCCTACGAGCAGTACTTC

v_gene: TRBV11-2
d_gene: TRBD2
j_gene: TRBJ2-4
abundance: -
len: 15
CDR3aa: CASSQTSGSSDIQYF
CDR3nt: TGTGCCAGCAGCCAGACTAGCGGGAGTAGCGACATTCAGTACTTC

v_gene: TRBV5-4
d_gene: TRBD2
j_gene: TRBJ2-3
abundance: -
len: 12
CDR3aa: CASSPGGATQYF
CDR3nt: TGTGCCAGCAGCCCGGGGGGGGCTACGCAGTATTTT

v_gene: TRBV7-9
d_gene: -
j_gene: TRBJ2-3
abundance: -
len: 13
CDR3aa: CASSLISGDTQYF
CDR3nt: TGTGCCAGCAGCTTAATCTCCGGCGATACGCAGTATTTT

v_gene: TRBV5-6
d_gene: TRBD1
j_gene: TRBJ2-7
abundance: -
len: 17
CDR3aa: CASSSTTGQVDSYEQYF
CDR3nt: TGTGCCAGCAGCTCGACGACGGGACAGGTCGACTCCTACGAGCAGTACTTC

v_gene: TRBV18
d_gene: -
j_gene: TRBJ2-7
abundance: -
len: 13
CDR3aa: CASSPPQIYEQYF
CDR3nt: TGTGCCAGCTCACCACCACAGATCTACGAGCAGTACTTC

v_gene: TRBV28
d_gene: -
j_gene: TRBJ2-7
abundance: -
len: 14
CDR3aa: CASISGGRTYEQYF
CDR3nt: TGTGCCAGCATTTCTGGGGGCAGAACCTACGAGCAGTACTTC

v_gene: TRBV20-1
d_gene: -
j_gene: TRBJ2-1
abundance: few
len: 15
CDR3aa: CSALTRAWAYNEQFF
CDR3nt: TGCAGTGCTCTTACGAGGGCCTGGGCGTACAATGAGCAGTTCTTC

v_gene: TRBV6-1
d_gene: -
j_gene: TRBJ1-2
abundance: -
len: 13
CDR3aa: CASNSGGDYGYTF
CDR3nt: TGTGCCAGCAATTCGGGAGGTGACTATGGCTACACCTTC

v_gene: TRBV4-1
d_gene: -
j_gene: TRBJ1-4
abundance: once
len: 16
CDR3aa: CASSLRHTATSEKLFF
CDR3nt: TGCGCCAGCAGCCTTCGACACACTGCAACTAGTGAAAAACTGTTTTTT

v_gene: TRBV12-3/TRBV12-4
d_gene: -
j_gene: TRBJ1-5
abundance: -
len: 13
CDR3aa: CASSSGMGQPQHF
CDR3nt: TGTGCCAGCAGTTCAGGGATGGGCCAGCCCCAGCATTTT

v_gene: TRBV20-1
d_gene: TRBD1
j_gene: TRBJ1-2
abundance: once
len: 17
CDR3aa: CSTDQPPGGGAGYGYTF
CDR3nt: TGCAGCACTGATCAACCTCCTGGAGGGGGCGCAGGCTATGGCTACACCTTC

v_gene: TRBV28
d_gene: -
j_gene: TRBJ2-7
abundance: once
len: 15
CDR3aa: CASSPRERRSYEQYF
CDR3nt: TGTGCCAGCAGCCCGAGGGAGCGGAGATCCTACGAGCAGTACTTC

v_gene: TRBV25-1
d_gene: TRBD2
j_gene: TRBJ2-1
abundance: few
len: 21
CDR3aa: CASKGSIPGLAGISSYNEQFF
CDR3nt: TGTGCCAGCAAAGGATCCATACCGGGACTAGCGGGTATAAGCTCCTACAATGAGCAGTTCTTC

v_gene: TRBV15
d_gene: -
j_gene: TRBJ2-3
abundance: -
len: 14
CDR3aa: CAVRTGRSTDTQYF
CDR3nt: TGTGCCGTACGGACGGGGAGAAGCACAGATACGCAGTATTTT

v_gene: TRBV29-1
d_gene: -
j_gene: TRBJ1-2
abundance: -
len: 10
CDR3aa: CSVDRNGYTF
CDR3nt: TGCAGCGTTGATAGGAATGGCTACACCTTC

v_gene: TRBV14
d_gene: -
j_gene: TRBJ1-1
abundance: once
len: 18
CDR3aa: CASSQERLGGPRSTEAFF
CDR3nt: TGTGCCAGCAGCCAAGAGAGGCTGGGAGGGCCAAGGAGCACTGAAGCTTTCTTT